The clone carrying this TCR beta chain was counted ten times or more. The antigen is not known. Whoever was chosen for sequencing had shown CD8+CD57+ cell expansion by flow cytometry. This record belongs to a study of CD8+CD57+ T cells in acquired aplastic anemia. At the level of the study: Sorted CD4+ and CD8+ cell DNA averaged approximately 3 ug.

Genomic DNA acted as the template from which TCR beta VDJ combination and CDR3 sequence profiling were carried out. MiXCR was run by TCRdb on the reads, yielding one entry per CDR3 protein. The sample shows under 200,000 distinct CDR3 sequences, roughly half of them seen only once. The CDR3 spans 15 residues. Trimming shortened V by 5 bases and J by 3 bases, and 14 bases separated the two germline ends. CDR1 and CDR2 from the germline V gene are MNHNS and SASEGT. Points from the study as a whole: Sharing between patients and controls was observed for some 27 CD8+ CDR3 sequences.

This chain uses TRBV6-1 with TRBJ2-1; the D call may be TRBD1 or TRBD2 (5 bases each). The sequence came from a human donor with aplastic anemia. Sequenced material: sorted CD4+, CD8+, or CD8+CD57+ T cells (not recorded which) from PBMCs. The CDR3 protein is CASSSRVGVYNEQFF. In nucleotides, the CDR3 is TGTGCCAGCAGTAGCAGGGTGGGAGTCTACAATGAGCAGTTCTTC.